This entry features one TCR beta chain sequence. The CDR3 runs to 18 residues. Trimming removed 4 bases from V and 1 base from J; junction bases left unmatched: 14. Germline CDR1 reads SGHDT; CDR2 reads YYEEEE. Assay used: immunoSEQ multiplex PCR; TCRdb lists only in-frame clones, some missing. The sample shows some 97,000 clones, 90% of them seen only once. This entry is derived from a study of OX40 agonist ivuxolimab in advanced cancers. The clonotype comes from an adult with an advanced solid tumor such as melanoma, head and neck, liver or kidney cancer. The sample consisted of CD4+ or CD8+ T cells sorted from blood, taken in a trial of the OX40 agonist ivuxolimab. This chain connects TRBV5-6 to TRBJ1-1; the match to TRBD1 covers 9 bases. The CDR3 sequence is CASSMDRDRDFRNTEAFF. In DNA, the CDR3 is TGTGCCAGCAGCATGGACCGGGACAGGGACTTTCGGAACACTGAAGCTTTCTTT.